These T cell receptor beta chains were read from a single sample in a study of cytomegalovirus exposure and HLA in healthy donors. The assay was immunoSEQ multiplex PCR, and TCRdb's table has in-frame clones only and misses some. The table for this sample gives just over 150,000 clones. Sequencing was carried out using PBMCs. The receptors shown here come from a woman aged 60-70 years in good health and CMV-seronegative. Both conserved end residues are part of each CDR3. The D gene is left open where the match is weak.

cdr3_aa: CATSDRPNTGELFF
cdr3_nt: TGTGCCACGTCGGACAGACCGAACACCGGGGAGCTGTTTTTT
j_call: TRBJ2-2
d_call: .
v_call: TRBV19
cdr3_length: 14

cdr3_aa: CASSLGAAGVSYEQYF
cdr3_nt: TGTGCCAGCAGCTTAGGAGCGGCGGGCGTCTCCTACGAGCAGTACTTC
j_call: TRBJ2-7
d_call: .
v_call: TRBV7-9
cdr3_length: 16

cdr3_aa: CASSPPGQGTGANVLTF
cdr3_nt: TGTGCCAGCAGCCCACCGGGACAGGGAACTGGGGCCAACGTCCTGACTTTC
j_call: TRBJ2-6
d_call: TRBD1
v_call: TRBV7-9
cdr3_length: 17

cdr3_aa: CASSAGAGGPAGGTQYF
cdr3_nt: TGTGCCAGCAGTGCTGGAGCGGGAGGGCCGGCTGGAGGGACCCAGTACTTC
j_call: TRBJ2-5
d_call: TRBD2
v_call: TRBV6-1
cdr3_length: 17

cdr3_aa: CASMGQGLYEQYF
cdr3_nt: TGTGCCAGCATGGGACAGGGTCTCTACGAGCAGTACTTC
j_call: TRBJ2-7
d_call: TRBD1
v_call: TRBV6-5
cdr3_length: 13

cdr3_aa: CASSPYGGAGGAVPQYF
cdr3_nt: TGTGCCAGCAGCCCTTACGGCGGGGCGGGGGGGGCGGTCCCCCAGTACTTC
j_call: TRBJ2-5
d_call: TRBD2
v_call: TRBV9
cdr3_length: 17

cdr3_aa: CASSPYSGSSSYEQYF
cdr3_nt: TGTGCCAGCTCACCATATAGCGGGAGCTCCTCCTACGAGCAGTACTTC
j_call: TRBJ2-7
d_call: TRBD2
v_call: TRBV18
cdr3_length: 16

cdr3_aa: CASRAGGSRGDNEQFF
cdr3_nt: TGCGCCAGCAGGGCCGGGGGTTCTCGGGGAGACAATGAGCAGTTCTTC
j_call: TRBJ2-1
d_call: .
v_call: TRBV5-1
cdr3_length: 16

cdr3_aa: CASSRPMGTGRNEQFF
cdr3_nt: TGTGCCAGCAGTCGTCCGATGGGGACAGGGAGGAATGAGCAGTTCTTC
j_call: TRBJ2-1
d_call: TRBD1
v_call: TRBV6-6
cdr3_length: 16

cdr3_aa: CASSLKLAGEGEQYF
cdr3_nt: TGCGCCAGCAGCCTGAAACTAGCGGGAGAGGGAGAGCAGTACTTC
j_call: TRBJ2-7
d_call: TRBD2
v_call: TRBV4-1
cdr3_length: 15

cdr3_aa: CASSLVGGSGNEQFF
cdr3_nt: TGCGCCAGCAGCTTGGTGGGCGGTAGCGGCAATGAGCAGTTCTTC
j_call: TRBJ2-1
d_call: .
v_call: TRBV5-1
cdr3_length: 15